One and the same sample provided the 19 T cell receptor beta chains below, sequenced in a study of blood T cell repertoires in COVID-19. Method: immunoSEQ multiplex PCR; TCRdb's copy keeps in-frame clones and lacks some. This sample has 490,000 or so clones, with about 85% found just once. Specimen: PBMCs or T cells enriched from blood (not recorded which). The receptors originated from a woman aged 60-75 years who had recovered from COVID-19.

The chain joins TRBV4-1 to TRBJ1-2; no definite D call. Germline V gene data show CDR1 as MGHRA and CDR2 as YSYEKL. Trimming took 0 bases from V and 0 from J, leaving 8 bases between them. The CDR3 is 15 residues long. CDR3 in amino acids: CASSQDPGANYGYTF. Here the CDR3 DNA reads TGCGCCAGCAGCCAAGACCCCGGGGCTAACTATGGCTACACCTTC.

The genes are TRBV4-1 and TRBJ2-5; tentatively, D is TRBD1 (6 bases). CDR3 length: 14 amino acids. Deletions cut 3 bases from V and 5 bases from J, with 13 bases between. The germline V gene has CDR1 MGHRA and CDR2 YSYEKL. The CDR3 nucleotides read TGCGCCAGCAGCCACTTTGGGGGCCTGGAGACCCAGTACTTC. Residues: CASSHFGGLETQYF.

CDR3 nucleotide sequence: TGTGCCAGCACTTCGGACAGGGACTACTATGGCTACACCTTC. Translated: CASTSDRDYYGYTF. The chain carries TRBV2 and TRBJ1-2, with TRBD1 identical over 8 bases. The germline CDR1 and CDR2 sequences are SNHLY and FYNNEI. Losses at the gene ends were 7 bases for V and 3 bases for J; bases not matched to a gene: 7. The CDR3 totals 14 residues.

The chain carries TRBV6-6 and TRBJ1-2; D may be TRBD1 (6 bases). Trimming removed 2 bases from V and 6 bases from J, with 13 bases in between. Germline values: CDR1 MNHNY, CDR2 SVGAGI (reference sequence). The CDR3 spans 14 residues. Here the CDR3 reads CASSYESGVHGYTF. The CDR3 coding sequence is TGTGCCAGCAGTTACGAATCAGGGGTCCATGGCTACACCTTC.

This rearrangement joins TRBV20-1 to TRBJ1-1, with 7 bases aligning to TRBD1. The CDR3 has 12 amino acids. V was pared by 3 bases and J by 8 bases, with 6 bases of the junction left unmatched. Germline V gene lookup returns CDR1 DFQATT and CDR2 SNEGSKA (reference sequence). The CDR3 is CSASWWDSEAFF. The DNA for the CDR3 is TGCAGTGCTAGTTGGTGGGACAGCGAAGCTTTCTTT.

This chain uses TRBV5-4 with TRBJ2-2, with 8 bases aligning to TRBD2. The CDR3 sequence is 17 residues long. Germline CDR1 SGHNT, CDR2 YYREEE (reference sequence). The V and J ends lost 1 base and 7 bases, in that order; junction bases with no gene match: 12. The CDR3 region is CASSLSLSTGTSGELFF. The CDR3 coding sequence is TGTGCCAGCAGCTTGAGTTTATCGACCGGGACTAGCGGGGAGCTGTTTTTT.

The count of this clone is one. The CDR3, as DNA: TGTGCCAGTAGTATTGGACAGGGAGCGAATCAGCCCCAGCATTTT. Protein product: CASSIGQGANQPQHF. The chain carries TRBV19 and TRBJ1-5; 8 bases align to TRBD1. CDR3 length: 15 amino acids. Looked up from germline, CDR1 is LNHDA and CDR2 is SQIVND (reference sequence). Trimming cost V 3 bases and J 4 bases; bases outside gene matches: 5.

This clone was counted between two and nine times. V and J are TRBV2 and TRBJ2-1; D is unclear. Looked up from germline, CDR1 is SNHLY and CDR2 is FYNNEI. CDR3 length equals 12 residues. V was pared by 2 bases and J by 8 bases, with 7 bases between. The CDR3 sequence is CASSELGYEQFF. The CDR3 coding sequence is TGTGCCAGCAGTGAACTCGGTTATGAGCAGTTCTTC.

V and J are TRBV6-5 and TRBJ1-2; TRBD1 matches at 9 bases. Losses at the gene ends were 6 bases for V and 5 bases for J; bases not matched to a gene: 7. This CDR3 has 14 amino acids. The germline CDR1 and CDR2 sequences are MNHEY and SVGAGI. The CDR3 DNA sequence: TGTGCCAGCAGGGCCGGGACAGGGAGTTATGGCTACACCTTC. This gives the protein CASRAGTGSYGYTF.

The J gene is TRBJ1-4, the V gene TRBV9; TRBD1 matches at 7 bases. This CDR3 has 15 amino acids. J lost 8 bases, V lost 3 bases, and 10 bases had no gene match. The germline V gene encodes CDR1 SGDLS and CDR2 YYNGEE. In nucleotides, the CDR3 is TGTGCCAGCAGCGCGGGGGGGACAGAGGGCGAAAAACTGTTTTTT. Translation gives CASSAGGTEGEKLFF.

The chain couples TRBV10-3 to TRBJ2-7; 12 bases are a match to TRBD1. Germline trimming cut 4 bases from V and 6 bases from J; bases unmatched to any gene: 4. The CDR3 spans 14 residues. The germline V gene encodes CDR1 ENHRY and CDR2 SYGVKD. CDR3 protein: CAISVGTGGSEQYF. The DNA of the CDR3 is TGTGCCATCAGTGTCGGGACAGGGGGCTCCGAGCAGTACTTC.

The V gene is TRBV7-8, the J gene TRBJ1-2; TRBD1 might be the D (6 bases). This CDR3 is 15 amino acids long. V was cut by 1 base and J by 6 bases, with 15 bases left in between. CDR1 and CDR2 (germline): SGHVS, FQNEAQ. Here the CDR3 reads CASSLGPGDPNGYTF. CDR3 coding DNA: TGTGCCAGCAGCTTAGGTCCAGGGGATCCTAATGGCTACACCTTC.

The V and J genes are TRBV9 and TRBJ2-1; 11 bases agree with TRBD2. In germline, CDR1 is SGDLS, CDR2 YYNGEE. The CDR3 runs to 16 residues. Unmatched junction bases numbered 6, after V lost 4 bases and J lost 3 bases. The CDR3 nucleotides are TGTGCCAGCAGCCCACAGGGGACTAGCGGCTACAATGAGCAGTTCTTC. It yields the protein CASSPQGTSGYNEQFF. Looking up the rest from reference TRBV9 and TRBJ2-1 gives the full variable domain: DSGVTQTPKHLITATGQRVTLRCSPRSGDLSVYWYQQSLDQGLQFLIQYYNGEERAKGNILERFSAQQFPDLHSELNLSSLELGDSALYFCASSPQGTSGYNEQFFGPGTRLTVL.

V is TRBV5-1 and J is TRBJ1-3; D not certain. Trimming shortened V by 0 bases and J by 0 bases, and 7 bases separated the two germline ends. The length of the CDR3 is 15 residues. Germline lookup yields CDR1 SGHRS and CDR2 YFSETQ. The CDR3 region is CASSLGTSSGNTIYF. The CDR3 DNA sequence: TGCGCCAGCAGCTTGGGAACATCCTCTGGAAACACCATATATTTT.

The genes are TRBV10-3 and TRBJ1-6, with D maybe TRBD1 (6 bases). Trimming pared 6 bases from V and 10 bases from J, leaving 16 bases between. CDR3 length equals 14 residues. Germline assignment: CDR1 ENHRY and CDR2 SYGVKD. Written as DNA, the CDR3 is TGTGCCATCAGGCCGGACAGTCAGGGGTCACCCCTCCACTTT. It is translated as CAIRPDSQGSPLHF.

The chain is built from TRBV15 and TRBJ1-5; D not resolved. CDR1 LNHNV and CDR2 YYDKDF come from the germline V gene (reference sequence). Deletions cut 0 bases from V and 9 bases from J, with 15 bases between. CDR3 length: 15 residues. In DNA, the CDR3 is TGTGCCACCAGCAGAGATCTCGGCGGAAGCCGGCCCCAGCATTTT. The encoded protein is CATSRDLGGSRPQHF.

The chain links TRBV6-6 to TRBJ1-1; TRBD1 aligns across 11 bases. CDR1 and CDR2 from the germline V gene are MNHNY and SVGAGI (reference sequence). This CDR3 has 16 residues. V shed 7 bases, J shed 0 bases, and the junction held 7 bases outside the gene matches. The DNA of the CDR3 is TGTGCCAGCATCCTAGGACAGGGGGCTTTGAACACTGAAGCTTTCTTT. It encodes CASILGQGALNTEAFF.

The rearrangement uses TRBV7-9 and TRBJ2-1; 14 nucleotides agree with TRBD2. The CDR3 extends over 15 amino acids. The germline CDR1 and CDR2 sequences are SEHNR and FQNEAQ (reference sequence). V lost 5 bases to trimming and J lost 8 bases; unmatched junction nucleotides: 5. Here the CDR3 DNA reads TGTGCCAGCAGCCCGACTAGCGGGGGGGCCCATGAGCAGTTCTTC. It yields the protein CASSPTSGGAHEQFF.

CDR3: CASSLGRGGLETQYF. The CDR3 DNA reads TGTGCCAGCAGCTTAGGGCGGGGGGGCCTTGAGACCCAGTACTTC. V usage is TRBV7-2 and J usage is TRBJ2-5; 9 positions match TRBD2. V trimming: 1 base; J trimming: 5 bases; junction bases outside the gene matches: 5. Germline CDR1 is SGHTA and CDR2 is FQGNSA. The CDR3 is made up of 15 amino acids.